The entry below describes one T cell receptor beta chain. Per the original data handling: Estimates of nucleated cell counts were drawn from the amplification of reference gene primers. Profiled with immunoSEQ multiplex PCR; TCRdb holds only in-frame clones, not every one. The V and J calls and the clone size are those of that table, but D and trimming were determined from the DNA. The table shows more than 95,000 clones, with about 90% occurring only once. This record belongs to a study of blood T cell repertoires in COVID-19. Study context: Collection of acute and convalescent COVID-19 samples took place in the United States, Italy and Spain. Sources were T cells, B-cell-depleted T cells, or PBMCs; the material itself was cDNA or gDNA.

Germline CDR1 is KGHDR and CDR2 is SFDVKD. The CDR3 totals 16 residues. The V segment lost 4 bases and the J segment 6 bases; nucleotides outside the gene matches: 4. This chain connects TRBV24-1 to TRBJ2-1; 14 nucleotides align to TRBD2. Sequencing was carried out using peripheral blood. The source of this sequence is a human donor in a cohort sampled during active COVID-19. The CDR3 is CATSDPGLAGVNEQFF. The CDR3 coding sequence is TGTGCCACCAGTGACCCGGGACTAGCGGGAGTCAATGAGCAGTTCTTC.